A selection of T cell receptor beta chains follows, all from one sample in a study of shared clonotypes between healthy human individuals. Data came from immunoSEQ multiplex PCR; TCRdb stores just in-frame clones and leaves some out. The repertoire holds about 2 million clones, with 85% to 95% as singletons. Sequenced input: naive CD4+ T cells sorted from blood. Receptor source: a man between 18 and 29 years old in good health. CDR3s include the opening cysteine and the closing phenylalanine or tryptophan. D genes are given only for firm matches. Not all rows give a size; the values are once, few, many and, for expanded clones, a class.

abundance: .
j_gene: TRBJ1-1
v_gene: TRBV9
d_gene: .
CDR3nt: TGTGCCAGCAGCGTAAGTGGGCAGATCGACACTGAAGCTTTCTTT
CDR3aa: CASSVSGQIDTEAFF

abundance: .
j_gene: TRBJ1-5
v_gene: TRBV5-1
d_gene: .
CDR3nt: TGCGCCAGCAACCCATCGATCGGGGGAGGCCCATCATCGAGCAATCAGCCCCAGCATTTT
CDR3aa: CASNPSIGGGPSSSNQPQHF

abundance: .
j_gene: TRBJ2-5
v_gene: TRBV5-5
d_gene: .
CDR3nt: TGTGCCAGCAGCCACGATGGCTGGGACGCCATGGGGAGACAAGAGACCCAGTACTTC
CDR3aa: CASSHDGWDAMGRQETQYF

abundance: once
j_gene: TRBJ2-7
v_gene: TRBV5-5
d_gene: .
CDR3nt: TGTGCCAGCAGCCGCACGCAGGAACCTACCTACGAGCAGTACTTC
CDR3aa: CASSRTQEPTYEQYF

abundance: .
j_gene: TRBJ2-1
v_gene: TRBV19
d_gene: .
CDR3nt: TGTGCCAGTAGTATTGGACAGAGCGGGGTGGAAGAGCAGTTCTTC
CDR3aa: CASSIGQSGVEEQFF

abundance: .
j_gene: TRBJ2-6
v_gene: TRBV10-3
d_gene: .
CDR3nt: TGTGCCATCAGTGAGTCGAGCGGTTCCTTCTCTGGGGCCAACGTCCTGACTTTC
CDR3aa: CAISESSGSFSGANVLTF

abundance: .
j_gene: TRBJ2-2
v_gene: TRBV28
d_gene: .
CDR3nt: TGTGCCAGCAGCCAGGATACCGGGGAGCTGTTTTTT
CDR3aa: CASSQDTGELFF

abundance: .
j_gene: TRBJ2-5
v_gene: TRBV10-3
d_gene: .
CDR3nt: TGTGCCATCAGTCAGGGGACCGTGAAAGAGACCCAGTACTTC
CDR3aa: CAISQGTVKETQYF

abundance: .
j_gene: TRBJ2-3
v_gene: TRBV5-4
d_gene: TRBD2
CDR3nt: TGTGCCAGCAGCTTCTCGGGGGGGTCCACAGATACGCAGTATTTT
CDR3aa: CASSFSGGSTDTQYF

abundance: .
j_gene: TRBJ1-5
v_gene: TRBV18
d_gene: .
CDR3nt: TGTGCCAGCTCACCTAGGGAAGGGAGTAATCAGCCCCAGCATTTT
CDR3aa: CASSPREGSNQPQHF

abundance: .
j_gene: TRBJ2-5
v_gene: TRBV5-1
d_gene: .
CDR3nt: TGCGCCAGCAGCTTGGAACAGGGAAGTCGGGAGACCCAGTACTTC
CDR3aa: CASSLEQGSRETQYF

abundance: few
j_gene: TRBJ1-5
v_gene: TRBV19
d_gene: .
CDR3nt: TGTGCCAGTAGTATAGGACGGGATCAGCCCCAGCATTTT
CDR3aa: CASSIGRDQPQHF

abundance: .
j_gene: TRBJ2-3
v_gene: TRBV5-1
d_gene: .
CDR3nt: TGCGCCAGCAGTGGGGTACCTAGCACAGATACGCAGTATTTT
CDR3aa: CASSGVPSTDTQYF

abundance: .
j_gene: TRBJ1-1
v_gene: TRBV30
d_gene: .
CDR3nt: TGTGCCTGGAGTGTGACGACAGTTAACACTGAAGCTTTCTTT
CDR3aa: CAWSVTTVNTEAFF

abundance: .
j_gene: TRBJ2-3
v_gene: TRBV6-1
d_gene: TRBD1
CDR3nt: TGTGCCAGCAGTGACTACAGGGGGGTTGGAGATACGCAGTATTTT
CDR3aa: CASSDYRGVGDTQYF

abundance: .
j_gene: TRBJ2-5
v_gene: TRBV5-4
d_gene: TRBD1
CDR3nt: TGTGCCAGCAGCTTTTCAGGGGGCGAGGTAGAGACCCAGTACTTC
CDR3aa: CASSFSGGEVETQYF

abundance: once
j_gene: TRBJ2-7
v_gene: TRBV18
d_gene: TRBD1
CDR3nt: TGTGCCAGCTCACGGGACAGGGGAACCTACGAGCAGTACTTC
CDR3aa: CASSRDRGTYEQYF

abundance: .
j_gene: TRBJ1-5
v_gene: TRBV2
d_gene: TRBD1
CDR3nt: TGTGCCAGCAGTGAAGAGGGGGCCATCAATCAGCCCCAGCATTTT
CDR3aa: CASSEEGAINQPQHF

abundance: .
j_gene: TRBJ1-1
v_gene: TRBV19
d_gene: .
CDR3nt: TGTGCCAGTTCTACGGGGTCCGGTGAAGCTTTCTTT
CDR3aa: CASSTGSGEAFF

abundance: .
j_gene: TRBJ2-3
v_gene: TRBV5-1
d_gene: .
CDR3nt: TGCGCCAGCAGCTTCCGCTCAAGCACAGATACGCAGTATTTT
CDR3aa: CASSFRSSTDTQYF

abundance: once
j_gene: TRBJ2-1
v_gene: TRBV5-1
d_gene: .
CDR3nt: TGCGCCAGCAGCTTGCAGGCGGGGAACTACAATGAGCAGTTCTTC
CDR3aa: CASSLQAGNYNEQFF

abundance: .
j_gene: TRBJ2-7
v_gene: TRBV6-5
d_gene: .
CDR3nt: TGTGCCAGCAGTTACGGTTCTGGTCTAGGCAACGAGCAGTACTTC
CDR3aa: CASSYGSGLGNEQYF

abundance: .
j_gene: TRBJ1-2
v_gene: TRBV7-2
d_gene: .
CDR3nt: TGTGCCAGCAGCATATCGACAGATAACTATGGCTACACCTTC
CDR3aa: CASSISTDNYGYTF

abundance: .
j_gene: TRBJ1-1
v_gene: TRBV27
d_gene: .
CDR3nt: TGTGCCAGCAGTTTATCGATGGGGCGCAACACTGAAGCTTTCTTT
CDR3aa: CASSLSMGRNTEAFF

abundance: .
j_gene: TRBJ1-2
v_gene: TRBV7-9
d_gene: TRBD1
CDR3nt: TGTGCCAGCAGCTCAGTCCGGGACAGGATGGGTGCGGACTATGGCTACACCTTC
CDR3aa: CASSSVRDRMGADYGYTF

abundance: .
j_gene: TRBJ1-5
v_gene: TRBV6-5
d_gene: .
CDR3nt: TGTGCCAGCAAGCGGGGCAGCAATCAGCCCCAGCATTTT
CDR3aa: CASKRGSNQPQHF

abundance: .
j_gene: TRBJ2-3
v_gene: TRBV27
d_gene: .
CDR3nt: TGTGCCAGCAGCCGACGGCCAGATACGCAGTATTTT
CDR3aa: CASSRRPDTQYF

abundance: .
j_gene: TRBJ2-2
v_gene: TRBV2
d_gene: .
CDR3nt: TGTGCCAGCAGTGAATATCCGGCCGGGGAGCTGTTTTTT
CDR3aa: CASSEYPAGELFF

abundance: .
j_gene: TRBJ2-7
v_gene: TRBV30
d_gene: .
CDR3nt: TGTGCCTGGAGTGCACGGGGTGACGAGCAGTACTTC
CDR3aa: CAWSARGDEQYF

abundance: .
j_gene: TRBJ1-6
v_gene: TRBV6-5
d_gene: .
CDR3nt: TGTGCCAGCAGAACGGACGGACGAGGGGGTTCACCCCTCCACTTT
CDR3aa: CASRTDGRGGSPLHF

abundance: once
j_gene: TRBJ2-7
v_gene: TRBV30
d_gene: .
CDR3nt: TGTGCCTGGAGCAGAGGGACACCTCCCTACGAGCAGTACTTC
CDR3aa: CAWSRGTPPYEQYF

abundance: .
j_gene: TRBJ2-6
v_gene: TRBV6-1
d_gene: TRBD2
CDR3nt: TGTGCCAGCAGTGAGCTAGCGGGGTCTACCTCTGGGGCCAACGTCCTGACTTTC
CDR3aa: CASSELAGSTSGANVLTF

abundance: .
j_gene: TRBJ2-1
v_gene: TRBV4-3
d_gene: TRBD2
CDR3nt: TGCGCCAGCAGCCAAGATCTGACGGGAGGATGGAATGAGCAGTTCTTC
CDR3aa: CASSQDLTGGWNEQFF

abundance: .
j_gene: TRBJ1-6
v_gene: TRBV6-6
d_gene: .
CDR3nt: TGTGCCAGCAGTTCTACGGACAGAGGGTCACCCCTCCACTTT
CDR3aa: CASSSTDRGSPLHF

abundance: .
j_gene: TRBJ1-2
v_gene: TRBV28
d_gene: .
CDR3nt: TGTGCCAGTGGACAGTTCTATGGCTACACCTTC
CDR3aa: CASGQFYGYTF

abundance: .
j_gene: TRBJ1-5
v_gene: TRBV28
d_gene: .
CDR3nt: TGTGCCAGCAGGTGGCTAAGCAATCAGCCCCAGCATTTT
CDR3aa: CASRWLSNQPQHF

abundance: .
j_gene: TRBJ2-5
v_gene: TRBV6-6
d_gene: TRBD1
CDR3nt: TGTGCCATCGGGACAGGGGAAAAGACCCAGTACTTC
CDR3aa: CAIGTGEKTQYF

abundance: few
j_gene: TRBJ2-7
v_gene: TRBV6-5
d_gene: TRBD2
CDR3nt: TGTGCCAGCACCCCCCCGGGAGGGACACGGGGGGAGCAGTACTTC
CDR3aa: CASTPPGGTRGEQYF

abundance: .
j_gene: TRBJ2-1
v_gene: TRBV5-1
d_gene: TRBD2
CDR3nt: TGCGCCAGCAGTCCCGGGACTAGATATGGCAATGAGCAGTTCTTC
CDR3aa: CASSPGTRYGNEQFF

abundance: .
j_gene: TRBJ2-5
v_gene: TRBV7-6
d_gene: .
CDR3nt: TGTGCCAGCAGCCCTCCCGTAGAGACCCAGTACTTC
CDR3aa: CASSPPVETQYF

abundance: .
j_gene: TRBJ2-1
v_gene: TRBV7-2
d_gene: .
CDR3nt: TGTGCCAGCAGCTTGCTAGGGGAACACACAATAAATGAGCAGTTCTTC
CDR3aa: CASSLLGEHTINEQFF

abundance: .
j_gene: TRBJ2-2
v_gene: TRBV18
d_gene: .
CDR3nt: TGTGCCAGCTCACCGACCGGACTCGTCACCGGGGAGCTGTTTTTT
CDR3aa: CASSPTGLVTGELFF

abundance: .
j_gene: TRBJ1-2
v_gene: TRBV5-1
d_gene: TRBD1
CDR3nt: TGCGCCAGCAGCTGGACGGGGACAGGGGACTATGGCTACACCTTC
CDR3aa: CASSWTGTGDYGYTF

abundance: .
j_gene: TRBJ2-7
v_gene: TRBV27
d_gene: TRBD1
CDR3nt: TGTGCCAGCAGTGGGACAGGGGGCCAGAATTTAGCCTACGAGCAGTACTTC
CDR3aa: CASSGTGGQNLAYEQYF

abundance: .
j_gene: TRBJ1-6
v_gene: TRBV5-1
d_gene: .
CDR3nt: TGCGCCAGCAGCTTGGGGGGAGACAGAGTTAATTCACCCCTCCACTTT
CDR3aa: CASSLGGDRVNSPLHF

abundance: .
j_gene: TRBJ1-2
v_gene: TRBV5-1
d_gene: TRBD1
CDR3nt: TGCGCCAGCAGCTTCTGGGGACAGCCAACTAACTATGGCTACACCTTC
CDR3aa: CASSFWGQPTNYGYTF

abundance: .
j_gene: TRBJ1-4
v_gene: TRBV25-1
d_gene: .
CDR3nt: TGTGCCAGCAGTCCGCAGAGTGAAAAACTGTTTTTT
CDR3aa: CASSPQSEKLFF

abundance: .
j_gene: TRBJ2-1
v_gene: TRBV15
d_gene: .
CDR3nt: TGTGCCACCAGGGGGTTGAATTACAATGAGCAGTTCTTC
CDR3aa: CATRGLNYNEQFF

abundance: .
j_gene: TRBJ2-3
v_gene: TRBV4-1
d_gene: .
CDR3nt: TGCGCCAGCAGCCAGGGTTACAGGGCGGCAGATACGCAGTATTTT
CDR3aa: CASSQGYRAADTQYF

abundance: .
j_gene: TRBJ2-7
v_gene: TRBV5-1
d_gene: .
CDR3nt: TGCGCCAGCAGCGAGTACTACGAGCAGTACTTC
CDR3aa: CASSEYYEQYF